This is a list of T cell receptor beta chains from one sample in a study of T cell responses to AZD1222 COVID-19 vaccine. Measured with immunoSEQ multiplex PCR; TCRdb has only the in-frame clones, and not every one. The data hold approximately 74,000 clones, with about nine tenths observed a single time. The specimen was peripheral blood, collected on day 0 of AZD1222 vaccination. These receptors came from an adult in good health. Each CDR3 is given with its conserved first and last residue. A D gene is named only where the DNA matches it firmly. Only part of the rows carry a size: once, few, many, or a class if the clone is expanded.

j_gene,d_gene,v_gene,abundance,CDR3aa,CDR3nt
TRBJ2-7,TRBD1,TRBV28,NA,CASRRTGYEQYF,TGTGCCAGCCGCCGGACAGGCTACGAGCAGTACTTC
TRBJ1-2,TRBD1,TRBV3-1/TRBV3-2,NA,CASSQADRGDGYTF,TGTGCCAGCAGCCAAGCGGACAGGGGGGATGGCTACACCTTC
TRBJ1-6,NA,TRBV7-2,NA,CASSLVWRVGNSPLHF,TGTGCCAGCAGCTTAGTTTGGAGGGTGGGCAATTCACCCCTCCACTTT
TRBJ1-3,NA,TRBV30,NA,CAWSVALLSGNTIYF,TGTGCCTGGAGTGTGGCTCTGCTCTCTGGAAACACCATATATTTT
TRBJ1-4,TRBD1,TRBV18,NA,CASSPGQGDEKLFF,TGTGCCAGCTCACCAGGTCAGGGGGATGAAAAACTGTTTTTT
TRBJ2-3,NA,TRBV3-1/TRBV3-2,NA,CASSQRQPSNTDTQYF,TGTGCCAGCAGCCAGAGACAGCCGAGCAACACAGATACGCAGTATTTT
TRBJ1-3,TRBD1,TRBV19,NA,CASSGQQGAGNTIYF,TGTGCCAGTAGTGGACAACAGGGGGCTGGAAACACCATATATTTT
TRBJ1-2,NA,TRBV28,once,CASSLDPGTSYGYTF,TGTGCCAGCAGTTTAGATCCCGGTACATCCTATGGCTACACCTTC
TRBJ2-2,TRBD2,TRBV5-1,NA,CASSGTSGGTGELFF,TGCGCCAGCAGCGGCACTAGCGGGGGCACCGGGGAGCTGTTTTTT
TRBJ2-5,TRBD2,TRBV4-2,once,CASSPGTSGSRETQYF,TGTGCCAGCAGCCCCGGGACTAGCGGGAGTAGGGAGACCCAGTACTTC
TRBJ1-5,TRBD1,TRBV6-1,NA,CASSDLFSTGDQPQHF,TGTGCCAGCAGTGATTTATTTTCGACAGGGGATCAGCCCCAGCATTTT
TRBJ2-7,TRBD1,TRBV2,NA,CASRGQALEQYF,TGTGCCAGCAGGGGACAGGCCCTAGAGCAGTACTTC
TRBJ2-1,NA,TRBV28,NA,CAGSGGSSYNEQFF,TGTGCCGGTTCCGGGGGAAGCTCCTACAATGAGCAGTTCTTC
TRBJ1-1,NA,TRBV29-1,NA,CSVHRLVDTEAFF,TGCAGCGTCCACAGGTTAGTTGACACTGAAGCTTTCTTT
TRBJ2-5,NA,TRBV3-1/TRBV3-2,NA,CASSQGGSGETQYF,TGTGCCAGCAGCCAAGGGGGGTCGGGAGAGACCCAGTACTTC
TRBJ2-7,TRBD1,TRBV4-1,few,CASSQDGTGVGEQYF,TGCGCCAGCAGCCAAGACGGGACAGGGGTAGGGGAGCAGTACTTC
TRBJ1-2,TRBD1,TRBV28,NA,CASNRRDRGIYGYTF,TGTGCCAGCAACCGTCGGGACAGGGGTATCTATGGCTACACCTTC
TRBJ2-1,TRBD2,TRBV27,NA,CASSPKREYEQFF,TGTGCCAGCAGTCCCAAGCGGGAGTATGAGCAGTTCTTC
TRBJ2-7,TRBD2,TRBV7-2,few,CASSSFLAASYEQYF,TGTGCCAGCAGCTCCTTCCTAGCGGCCTCCTACGAGCAGTACTTC
TRBJ1-2,TRBD1,TRBV11-2,NA,CASSSDRGNYGYTF,TGTGCCAGCAGCTCGGACAGGGGGAACTATGGCTACACCTTC
TRBJ2-1,TRBD2,TRBV4-3,NA,CASSQGLAGQDEQFF,TGCGCCAGCAGCCAAGGACTAGCGGGACAAGATGAGCAGTTCTTC
TRBJ2-2,NA,TRBV9,NA,CASSVVGSTPNTGELFF,TGTGCCAGCAGCGTAGTCGGCTCGACACCGAACACCGGGGAGCTGTTTTTT
TRBJ2-3,TRBD2,TRBV5-1,NA,CASSAGLAGPSTDTQYF,TGCGCCAGCAGCGCGGGACTAGCGGGGCCTAGCACAGATACGCAGTATTTT
TRBJ2-1,TRBD1,TRBV10-2,NA,CGTGRDRGGNEQFF,TGCGGCACTGGGCGTGACAGGGGGGGAAATGAGCAGTTCTTC
TRBJ1-5,NA,TRBV30,NA,CAWSSKALTGNQPQHF,TGTGCCTGGAGTAGCAAAGCCTTAACCGGTAATCAGCCCCAGCATTTT
TRBJ2-5,NA,TRBV30,NA,CAWSVVGSGETQYF,TGTGCCTGGAGTGTGGTCGGGAGCGGTGAGACCCAGTACTTC
TRBJ1-2,NA,TRBV4-1,NA,CASSQVETIPYGYTF,TGCGCCAGCAGCCAAGTAGAGACCATCCCCTATGGCTACACCTTC
TRBJ1-2,NA,TRBV5-8,NA,CASSSPLGYTF,TGTGCCAGCAGCTCTCCCCTGGGCTACACCTTC
TRBJ2-3,NA,TRBV9,few,CASSRGWTSYTDTQYF,TGTGCCAGCAGCCGGGGCTGGACCTCCTACACAGATACGCAGTATTTT
TRBJ2-2,TRBD1,TRBV5-1,NA,CASSFGDREHTGELFF,TGCGCCAGCAGCTTCGGGGACAGGGAGCACACCGGGGAGCTGTTTTTT
TRBJ1-2,NA,TRBV7-9,few,CASSWTRESDGYTF,TGTGCCAGCAGCTGGACCAGGGAGAGTGATGGCTACACCTTC
TRBJ2-5,NA,TRBV19,NA,CASSLVTGGGETQYF,TGTGCCAGTAGCCTCGTTACGGGGGGCGGAGAGACCCAGTACTTC
TRBJ1-1,NA,TRBV27,NA,CASSLRDRNTEAFF,TGTGCCAGCAGTTTACGGGATAGGAACACTGAAGCTTTCTTT
TRBJ1-1,NA,TRBV11-2,NA,CASSFGAVEAFF,TGTGCCAGCAGCTTTGGGGCAGTGGAAGCTTTCTTT
TRBJ1-1,NA,TRBV28,NA,CASIRPPLHTEAFF,TGTGCCAGCATTAGACCTCCACTTCACACTGAAGCTTTCTTT
TRBJ2-5,NA,TRBV6-2/TRBV6-3,NA,CASSTREWGDQETQYF,TGTGCCAGCAGTACCCGGGAGTGGGGGGACCAAGAGACCCAGTACTTC
TRBJ2-1,NA,TRBV7-9,NA,CASSSRLQSSYNEQFF,TGTGCCAGCAGCTCAAGACTCCAGAGCTCCTACAATGAGCAGTTCTTC
TRBJ2-7,NA,TRBV7-2,NA,CASSLALYEQYF,TGTGCCAGCAGCTTAGCGCTGTACGAGCAGTACTTC
TRBJ2-3,TRBD2,TRBV11-1,NA,CASSLALAGTDTQYF,TGTGCCAGCAGCTTAGCACTAGCGGGCACAGATACGCAGTATTTT